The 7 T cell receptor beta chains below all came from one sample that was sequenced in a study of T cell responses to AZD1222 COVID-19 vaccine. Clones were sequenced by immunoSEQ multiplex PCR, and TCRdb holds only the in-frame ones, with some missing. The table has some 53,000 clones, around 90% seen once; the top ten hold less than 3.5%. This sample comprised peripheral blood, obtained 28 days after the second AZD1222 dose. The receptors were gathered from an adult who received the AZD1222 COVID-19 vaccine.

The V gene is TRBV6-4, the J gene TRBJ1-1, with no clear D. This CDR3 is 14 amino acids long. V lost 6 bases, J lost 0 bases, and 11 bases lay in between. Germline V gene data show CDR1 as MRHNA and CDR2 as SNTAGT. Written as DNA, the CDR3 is TGTGCCAGCAGGGGAGGCCCTATGAACACTGAAGCTTTCTTT. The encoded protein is CASRGGPMNTEAFF.

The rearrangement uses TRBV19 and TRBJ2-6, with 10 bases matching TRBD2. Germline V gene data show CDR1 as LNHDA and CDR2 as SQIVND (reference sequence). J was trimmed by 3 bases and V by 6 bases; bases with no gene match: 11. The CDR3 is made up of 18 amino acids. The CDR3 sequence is CASRGLAGVLGGANVLTF. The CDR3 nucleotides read TGTGCCAGTAGAGGGCTAGCGGGAGTACTAGGTGGGGCCAACGTCCTGACTTTC.

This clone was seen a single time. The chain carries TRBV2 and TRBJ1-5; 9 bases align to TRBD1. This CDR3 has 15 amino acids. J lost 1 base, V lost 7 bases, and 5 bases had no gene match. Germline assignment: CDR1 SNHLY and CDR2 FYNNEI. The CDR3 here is CASKLTGGSNQPQHF. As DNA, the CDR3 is TGTGCCAGCAAATTGACAGGGGGGAGCAATCAGCCCCAGCATTTT.

The chain's CDR3 is CASSPWGLASNEQYF. CDR3 sequence (DNA): TGTGCCAGCAGCCCCTGGGGACTAGCGAGCAACGAGCAGTACTTC. The chain is built from TRBV9 and TRBJ2-7; 10 bases are a match to TRBD2. The V and J ends lost 4 bases and 5 bases, in that order; junction bases with no gene match: 9. The CDR3 contains 15 residues. Per the germline V gene, CDR1 is SGDLS and CDR2 is YYNGEE. The full variable domain, completed using reference TRBV9 and TRBJ2-7, is DSGVTQTPKHLITATGQRVTLRCSPRSGDLSVYWYQQSLDQGLQFLIQYYNGEERAKGNILERFSAQQFPDLHSELNLSSLELGDSALYFCASSPWGLASNEQYFGPGTRLTVT.

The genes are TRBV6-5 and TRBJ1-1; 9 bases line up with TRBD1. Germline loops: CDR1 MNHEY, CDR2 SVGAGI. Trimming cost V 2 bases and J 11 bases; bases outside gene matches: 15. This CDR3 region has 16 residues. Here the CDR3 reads CASSYGGQGPWVRAFF. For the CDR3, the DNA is TGTGCCAGCAGTTACGGGGGACAGGGCCCTTGGGTGAGGGCTTTCTTT.

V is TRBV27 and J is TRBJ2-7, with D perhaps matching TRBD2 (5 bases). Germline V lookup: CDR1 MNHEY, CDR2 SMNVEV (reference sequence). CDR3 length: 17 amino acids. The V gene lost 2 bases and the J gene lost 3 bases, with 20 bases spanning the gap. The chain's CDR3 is CASSLRAPLRGVYEQYF. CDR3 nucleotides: TGTGCCAGCAGTTTACGGGCACCCCTTCGGGGAGTCTACGAGCAGTACTTC.

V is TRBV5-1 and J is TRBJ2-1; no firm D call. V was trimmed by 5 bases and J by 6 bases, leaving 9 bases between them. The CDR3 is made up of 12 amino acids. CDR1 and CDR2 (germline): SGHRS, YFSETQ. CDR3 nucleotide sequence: TGCGCCAGCAGTGTACATGGCAATGAGCAGTTCTTC. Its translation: CASSVHGNEQFF.